The 19 T cell receptor beta chains below were found in one sample sequenced in a study of cytotoxic CD8 clonotypes in ibrutinib-treated CLL. The protocol was immunoSEQ multiplex PCR, while the TCRdb copy is restricted to in-frame clones and leaves out a portion. The sample lists around 60,000 clones, 57% seen once, with around 15% in the top ten. The source material was PBMCs, sampled after 12 months of ibrutinib treatment. These receptors came from a human donor with chronic lymphocytic leukemia.

V and J are TRBV15 and TRBJ2-1, with 8 bases fitting TRBD2. Germline lookup yields CDR1 LNHNV and CDR2 YYDKDF (reference sequence). The CDR3 is 14 residues long. Trimming removed 8 bases from V and 7 bases from J; junction bases left unmatched: 10. CDR3 bases: TGTGCCACCGGGACGGGAGGGCCTATTAATGAGCAGTTCTTC. Translation gives CATGTGGPINEQFF.

This clone was found a few times. This chain links TRBV4-1 with TRBJ1-3; D gene uncertain. Trimming took 1 base from V and 8 from J, leaving 12 bases between them. CDR3 length: 14 residues. CDR1 MGHRA and CDR2 YSYEKL come from the germline V gene. CDR3 amino acids: CASSQVLRADTIYF. CDR3 sequence (DNA): TGCGCCAGCAGCCAAGTCCTTAGGGCGGACACCATATATTTT.

The chain couples TRBV7-9 to TRBJ1-2; D is unresolved. Germline loops: CDR1 SEHNR, CDR2 FQNEAQ (reference sequence). The CDR3 loop spans 14 amino acids. V was cut by 4 bases and J by 7 bases, with 16 bases left in between. The CDR3 coding sequence is TGTGCCAGCAGCTCACCGTATGGCGCGGGTGGCTACACCTTC. It encodes CASSSPYGAGGYTF.

This clone has just a few counts. The J gene is TRBJ1-5, the V gene TRBV29-1; 9 bases are shared with TRBD1. The length of the CDR3 is 14 residues. The V gene's germline CDR1 is SQVTM and CDR2 ANQGSEA. The trim removed 5 bases at V and 4 bases at J, leaving 6 bases unmatched. CDR3 in amino acids: CSVSPGTGNQPQHF. CDR3 sequence (DNA): TGCAGCGTTTCCCCCGGGACAGGGAATCAGCCCCAGCATTTT.

V is TRBV5-1 and J is TRBJ1-2, with TRBD1 matching over 7 bases. J gave up 0 bases and V 0 bases, and 2 bases lay outside the gene matches. Looked up from germline, CDR1 is SGHRS and CDR2 is YFSETQ. The CDR3 extends over 15 amino acids. CDR3 sequence (DNA): TGCGCCAGCAGCTTGGCCGGGACAGCTAACTATGGCTACACCTTC. It translates to CASSLAGTANYGYTF.

The chain recombines TRBV4-1 with TRBJ1-6; 7 nucleotides agree with TRBD1. This CDR3 contains 16 residues. V was clipped by 2 bases and J by 13 bases; unmatched bases: 14. Germline CDR1 is MGHRA and CDR2 is YSYEKL. CDR3 in amino acids: CASSQYGNSGGYPLHF. CDR3 sequence (DNA): TGCGCCAGCAGCCAATACGGAAACTCAGGGGGATACCCCCTCCACTTT.

This clone was recorded a few times. The rearrangement links TRBV19 to TRBJ1-2, with D tentatively TRBD1 (6 bases). This CDR3 is 13 amino acids long. The V gene's germline CDR1 is LNHDA and CDR2 SQIVND (reference sequence). V was trimmed by 5 bases and J by 4 bases, leaving 11 bases between them. The CDR3 nucleotides read TGTGCCAGTAGTGGGGACACGCTCTATGGCTACACCTTC. It is translated as CASSGDTLYGYTF.

This rearrangement joins TRBV27 to TRBJ2-3, with 8 nucleotides matching TRBD1. The ends lost 8 bases at V and 2 bases at J; junction bases unmatched: 9. Germline CDR1 and CDR2: MNHEY and SMNVEV (reference sequence). The CDR3 spans 15 residues. Here the CDR3 DNA reads TGTGCCAGCTTGGGTTGGACAGGGAACACAGATACGCAGTATTTT. Encoded protein: CASLGWTGNTDTQYF.

This clone was seen ten or more times. The chain couples TRBV30 to TRBJ2-1, with 11 bases identical to TRBD2. Per the germline V gene, CDR1 is GTSNPN and CDR2 is SVGIG (reference sequence). The length of the CDR3 is 17 residues. J was trimmed by 2 bases and V by 0 bases; bases with no gene match: 6. The CDR3 DNA sequence: TGTGCCTGGAGTGTACTGAGTAGCGGGAGGGCCTACAATGAGCAGTTCTTC. Its translation is CAWSVLSSGRAYNEQFF.

The genes are TRBV19 and TRBJ2-2; possible D gene TRBD1, 6 bases. V lost 5 bases and J 6 bases, leaving 13 bases between the germline ends. This CDR3 is 14 amino acids long. CDR1 LNHDA and CDR2 SQIVND come from the germline V gene (reference sequence). CDR3 sequence (DNA): TGTGCCAGTAGTCGGGACATTCGGGCCGGGGAGCTGTTTTTT. The encoded protein is CASSRDIRAGELFF.

This rearrangement joins TRBV2 to TRBJ2-6, with D tentatively TRBD1 or TRBD2 (5 bases each). The germline gives CDR1 SNHLY, CDR2 FYNNEI. The CDR3 is 17 amino acids. Trimming cost V 2 bases and J 4 bases, with 15 bases left between them. CDR3 sequence (DNA): TGTGCCAGCAGTGAAACCCGGCCAGGGACCGGGGCCAACGTCCTGACTTTC. Translated, it gives CASSETRPGTGANVLTF.

This clone was observed a few times. This rearrangement joins TRBV2 to TRBJ2-2, with 9 bases fitting TRBD2. With 0 bases clipped from V and 4 bases from J, the junction kept 0 bases outside the gene matches. Germline V CDR1 and CDR2: SNHLY, FYNNEI. This CDR3 region has 15 residues. CDR3: CASSEARGGTGELFF. As DNA, the CDR3 is TGTGCCAGCAGTGAAGCGCGGGGGGGCACCGGGGAGCTGTTTTTT.

The chain uses TRBV15 and TRBJ2-3; TRBD2 aligns across 8 bases. With V trimmed by 0 bases and J by 9 bases, 11 bases remained unmatched. The CDR3 sequence is 16 residues long. The germline CDR1 and CDR2 sequences are LNHNV and YYDKDF (reference sequence). CDR3 bases: TGTGCCACCAGCAGAGATCTGCAGCGGGAGCGGAGCACGCAGTATTTT. This codes for CATSRDLQRERSTQYF.

This chain connects TRBV6-4 to TRBJ1-6; D not resolved. Germline loops: CDR1 MRHNA, CDR2 SNTAGT. The CDR3 is 18 residues long. Between the trimmed V and J ends, which lost 1 base and 5 bases, there was a span of 18 bases. The CDR3 sequence is CASSDFNRVGGDNSPLHF. The CDR3 coding sequence is TGTGCCAGCAGTGACTTCAATCGGGTCGGTGGAGATAATTCACCCCTCCACTTT.

Only a few counts were recorded for this clone. V gene TRBV6-1 combines with J gene TRBJ1-2; 7 nucleotides line up with TRBD1. The CDR3 runs to 15 residues. Germline values: CDR1 MNHNS, CDR2 SASEGT. The V segment lost 4 bases and the J segment 4 bases; nucleotides outside the gene matches: 9. In DNA form, the CDR3 reads TGTGCCAGCAGTGGCCGACAGGGCTCGTTCTATGGCTACACCTTC. Translating gives CASSGRQGSFYGYTF.

This chain joins TRBV28 and TRBJ2-1, with 8 nucleotides matching TRBD2. This CDR3 contains 12 residues. V gave up 3 bases and J gave up 9 bases; unmatched junction bases: 1. CDR1 and CDR2 from the germline V gene are MDHEN and SYDVKM. CDR3 coding DNA: TGTGCCAGCAGTTTTCGGGGGGGTGAGCAGTTCTTC. Translating it yields CASSFRGGEQFF.

V usage is TRBV6-6 and J usage is TRBJ2-3; D perhaps matches TRBD1 (6 bases). Trimming shortened V by 5 bases and J by 1 base, and 13 bases separated the two germline ends. In germline, CDR1 is MNHNY, CDR2 SVGAGI (reference sequence). This CDR3 is built from 15 residues. The DNA of the CDR3 is TGTGCCAGCAGTCCCCGGGACACTCGCACAGATACGCAGTATTTT. Its translation is CASSPRDTRTDTQYF.

There are many counts of this clone. V gene TRBV6-6 combines with J gene TRBJ1-5, with D unresolved. V shed 2 bases and J shed 9 bases, with 5 bases lying between them. The CDR3 has 11 residues. Germline values: CDR1 MNHNY, CDR2 SVGAGI (reference sequence). This chain's CDR3 is CASSYPGPQHF. In DNA, the CDR3 is TGTGCCAGCAGTTACCCGGGGCCCCAGCATTTT.

This clone was observed a handful of times. The V gene is TRBV10-3, the J gene TRBJ2-3, with no clear D. Per germline, CDR1 ENHRY and CDR2 SYGVKD. The CDR3 totals 12 residues. Trimming took off 3 bases at V and 6 bases at J, with 7 bases between the two ends. The CDR3 sequence: CAISEKLDTQYF. CDR3 DNA sequence: TGTGCCATCAGTGAAAAGTTGGATACGCAGTATTTT.